This T cell receptor beta chain was sequenced during a study of regulatory T cells in long-lasting Graves disease. Regarding the study as a whole: Having only a small sample size may have limited accuracy. TRBV28, TRBJ1-2 and TRBJ2-5 were favored in persistent disease.

Library construction for TCR beta used iRepertoire HTBI primers and Arm-PCR of CDR3 regions. MiXCR was run by TCRdb on the multiplex PCR reads, yielding one entry per CDR3 protein. The profile shows a few hundred thousand distinct CDR3 sequences, about a quarter of them singletons. Comment on this clonotype: Its antigen remains unidentified.

As for time point: persistent/refractory GD, antithyroid drugs over 5 years with positive TRAb. RNA extracted from PBMCs served as the sequencing template. This CDR3 region has 12 residues. CDR1 and CDR2 (germline): SQVTM, ANQGSEA. The V and J genes are TRBV29-1 and TRBJ1-1; perhaps TRBD1 as D (5 bases). The source is a female donor with Graves disease. The starting material was peripheral blood mononuclear cells (PBMCs), obtained when the disease was refractory, from a patient treated with antithyroid drugs. The CDR3 sequence is CTGGGGSTEAFF. The CDR3 DNA reads TGCACGGGGGGAGGTGGAAGTACTGAAGCTTTCTTT.